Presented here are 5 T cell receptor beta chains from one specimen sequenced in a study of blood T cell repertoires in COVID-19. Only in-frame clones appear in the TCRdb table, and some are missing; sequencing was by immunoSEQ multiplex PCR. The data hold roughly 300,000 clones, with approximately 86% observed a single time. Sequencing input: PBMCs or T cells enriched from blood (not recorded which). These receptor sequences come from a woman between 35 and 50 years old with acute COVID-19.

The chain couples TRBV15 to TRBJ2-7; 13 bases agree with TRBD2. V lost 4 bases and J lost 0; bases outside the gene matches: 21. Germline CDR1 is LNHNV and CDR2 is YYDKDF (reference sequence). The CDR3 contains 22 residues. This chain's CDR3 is CATSTLSGTSGIRIMGSYEQYF. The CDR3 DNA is TGTGCCACCAGCACTCTATCAGGGACTAGCGGGATAAGGATTATGGGCTCCTACGAGCAGTACTTC.

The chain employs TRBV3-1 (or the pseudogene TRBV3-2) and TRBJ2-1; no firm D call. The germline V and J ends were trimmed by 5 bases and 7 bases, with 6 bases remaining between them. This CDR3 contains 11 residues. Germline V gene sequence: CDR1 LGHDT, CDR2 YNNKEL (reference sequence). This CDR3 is CASSSPNEQFF. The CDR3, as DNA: TGTGCCAGCAGCTCCCCAAATGAGCAGTTCTTC.

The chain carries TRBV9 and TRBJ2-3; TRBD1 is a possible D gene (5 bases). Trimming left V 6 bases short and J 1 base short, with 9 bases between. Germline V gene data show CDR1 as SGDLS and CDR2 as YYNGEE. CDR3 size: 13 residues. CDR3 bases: TGTGCCAGCACCGACAGTGGCACAGATACGCAGTATTTT. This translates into CASTDSGTDTQYF.

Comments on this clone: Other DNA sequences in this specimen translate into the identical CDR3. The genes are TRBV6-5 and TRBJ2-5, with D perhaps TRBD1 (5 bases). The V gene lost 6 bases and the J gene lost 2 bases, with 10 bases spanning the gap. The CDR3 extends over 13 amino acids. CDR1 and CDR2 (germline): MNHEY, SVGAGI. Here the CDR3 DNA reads TGTGCCAGCAGAACAGGTGATCAAGAGACCCAGTACTTC. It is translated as CASRTGDQETQYF.

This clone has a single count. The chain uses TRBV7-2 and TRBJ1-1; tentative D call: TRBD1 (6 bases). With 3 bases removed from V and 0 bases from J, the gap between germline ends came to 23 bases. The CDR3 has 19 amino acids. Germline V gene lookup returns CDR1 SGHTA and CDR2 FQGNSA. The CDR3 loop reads CASSFLGTTGIIMNTEAFF. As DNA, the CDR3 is TGTGCCAGCAGCTTCCTTGGGACAACCGGAATAATTATGAACACTGAAGCTTTCTTT.